This TCR beta chain was found in a study of blood T cell repertoires in COVID-19. Trimming left V 4 bases short and J 4 bases short, with 12 bases between. Per germline, CDR1 SGDLS and CDR2 YYNGEE. CDR3 length equals 14 residues. Repertoires were generated with immunoSEQ multiplex PCR, while TCRdb's copy carries only in-frame clones and drops some. The table shows fewer than 300,000 clones, with about 91% occurring only once. The receptor comes from a person between 18 and 35 years old with COVID-19, enrolled during active disease. The material sequenced was peripheral blood. The chain recombines TRBV9 with TRBJ2-1; possibly TRBD1 for D (6 bases). The chain's CDR3 is CASSMGHAYNEQFF. The CDR3 DNA follows: TGTGCCAGCAGCATGGGACACGCATACAATGAGCAGTTCTTC. Together with reference TRBV9 and TRBJ2-1, the CDR3 gives the full variable domain: DSGVTQTPKHLITATGQRVTLRCSPRSGDLSVYWYQQSLDQGLQFLIQYYNGEERAKGNILERFSAQQFPDLHSELNLSSLELGDSALYFCASSMGHAYNEQFFGPGTRLTVL.